Presented here are 12 T cell receptor beta chains from one specimen sequenced in a study of T cell repertoires in cytomegalovirus infection. TCRdb re-called the reads with MiXCR, one entry per CDR3 protein. The sample includes more than 85,000 distinct CDR3 sequences, less than 30% of them seen just once. These receptors' targets are unknown. The source material was CD8+ T cells from cultured PBMCs, sampled from culture after CMV antigen stimulation. These receptor sequences come from a human donor in good health (CMV status not recorded). Some clones in this sample may be carry-over from other donors' samples.

This clonotype was picked up a small number of times. The chain carries TRBV19 and TRBJ1-1; TRBD1 matches 9 bases. V shed 3 bases, J shed 5 bases, and the junction held 4 bases outside the gene matches. CDR1 and CDR2 from the germline V gene are LNHDA and SQIVND (reference sequence). There are 14 residues in the CDR3. This CDR3 reads CASSMGTGKTEAFF. DNA for the CDR3: TGTGCCAGTAGTATGGGGACAGGGAAGACTGAAGCTTTCTTT.

This clonotype was recorded a few times. The J gene is TRBJ1-5, the V gene TRBV4-1; D ambiguous. Trimming shortened V by 1 base and J by 1 base, and 5 bases separated the two germline ends. Germline V CDR1 and CDR2: MGHRA, YSYEKL. This CDR3 is built from 14 residues. CDR3 DNA sequence: TGCGCCAGCAGCCAAGCCGGAAGCAATCAGCCCCAGCATTTT. Protein product: CASSQAGSNQPQHF.

The V and J genes are TRBV14 and TRBJ1-6, with 8 bases that match TRBD1. Trimming at V came to 3 bases and at J to 3 bases, leaving 7 bases not matched to a gene. There are 17 residues in the CDR3. From germline, CDR1 is SGHDN and CDR2 FVKESK. The DNA for the CDR3 is TGTGCCAGCAGCCACGCGGGACAGGCCCTCTATAATTCACCCCTCCACTTT. Its translation: CASSHAGQALYNSPLHF.

The sample holds many counts of this clonotype. The rearrangement joins TRBV7-9 to TRBJ1-1; D perhaps matches TRBD1 (6 bases). In germline, CDR1 is SEHNR, CDR2 FQNEAQ (reference sequence). Trimming removed 6 bases from V and 3 bases from J, with 14 bases in between. The CDR3 is made up of 14 amino acids. CDR3 residues: CASSLRGGDTEAFF. As DNA, the CDR3 is TGTGCCAGCAGTCTCAGGGGAGGAGACACTGAAGCTTTCTTT. Combining the CDR3 with reference TRBV7-9 and TRBJ1-1 gives the whole variable domain DTGVSQNPRHKITKRGQNVTFRCDPISEHNRLYWYRQTLGQGPEFLTYFQNEAQLEKSRLLSDRFSAERPKGSFSTLEIQRTEQGDSAMYLCASSLRGGDTEAFFGQGTRLTVV.

This clonotype was counted between two and nine times. This sequence joins TRBV20-1 and TRBJ2-3; 9 bases map to TRBD2. CDR1 is DFQATT and CDR2 is SNEGSKA in the germline V gene (reference sequence). The V segment lost 4 bases and the J segment 2 bases; nucleotides outside the gene matches: 7. This CDR3 comprises 15 residues. In nucleotides, the CDR3 is TGCAGTGCTACCCGGACTAGCGTTGACACAGATACGCAGTATTTT. It encodes CSATRTSVDTDTQYF.

The chain recombines TRBV6-5 with TRBJ2-1; D might be TRBD1 or TRBD2, each matching 5 bases. Trimming cost V 9 bases and J 7 bases, with 16 bases left between them. Germline loops: CDR1 MNHEY, CDR2 SVGAGI. The CDR3 is 13 amino acids. CDR3: CASGPSWGNEQFF. The CDR3 DNA reads TGTGCCAGTGGGCCCTCATGGGGGAATGAGCAGTTCTTC.

The V gene is TRBV2, the J gene TRBJ1-3; tentative D call: TRBD1 (5 bases). Germline CDR1 is SNHLY and CDR2 is FYNNEI. The V end was cut by 8 bases, the J end by 0 bases, with 8 bases between. The CDR3 runs 13 residues. CDR3 loop: CASPDNSGNTIYF. Here the CDR3 DNA reads TGTGCCAGCCCGGACAACTCTGGAAACACCATATATTTT.

This sequence joins TRBV7-6 and TRBJ2-1; 12 bases fit TRBD2. Germline CDR1 and CDR2: SGHVS and FNYEAQ. J gave up 9 bases and V 1 base, and 7 bases lay outside the gene matches. The CDR3 extends over 16 amino acids. Here the CDR3 DNA reads TGTGCCAGCAGCTTAGGGGCTAGCGGGGGGGTTATTGAGCAGTTCTTC. Translating gives CASSLGASGGVIEQFF. Full variable domain (outside the CDR3, taken from reference TRBV7-6 and TRBJ2-1): GAGVSQSPRYKVTKRGQDVALRCDPISGHVSLYWYRQALGQGPEFLTYFNYEAQQDKSGLPNDRFSAERPEGSISTLTIQRTEQRDSAMYRCASSLGASGGVIEQFFGPGTRLTVL.

This clonotype was seen more than once but under ten times. This rearrangement joins TRBV11-2 to TRBJ2-3; D remains ambiguous. This CDR3 region has 13 residues. Trimming left V 5 bases short and J 6 bases short, with 12 bases between. Per the germline V gene, CDR1 is SGHAT and CDR2 is FQNNGV. The CDR3 is CASSTTPADTQYF. The CDR3 DNA sequence: TGTGCCAGCAGCACTACACCTGCGGATACGCAGTATTTT.

This chain links TRBV7-9 with TRBJ1-2; D is unresolved. Trimming took off 1 base at V and 4 bases at J, with 10 bases between the two ends. The V gene's germline CDR1 is SEHNR and CDR2 FQNEAQ (reference sequence). This CDR3 is 14 amino acids long. CDR3 sequence reads: CASSLGPDPYGYTF. In DNA, the CDR3 is TGTGCCAGCAGCTTAGGGCCAGACCCCTATGGCTACACCTTC. Full variable domain (missing parts from reference TRBV7-9 and TRBJ1-2): DTGVSQNPRHKITKRGQNVTFRCDPISEHNRLYWYRQTLGQGPEFLTYFQNEAQLEKSRLLSDRFSAERPKGSFSTLEIQRTEQGDSAMYLCASSLGPDPYGYTFGSGTRLTVV.

This clonotype was detected only a few times. This rearrangement joins TRBV7-8 to TRBJ2-2; no definite D call. The CDR3 covers 13 residues. The ends were cut back, 4 bases at V and 7 bases at J, with 10 bases in the middle. Germline V gene lookup returns CDR1 SGHVS and CDR2 FQNEAQ. The CDR3 spells CASSSSRGGELFF. In nucleotides, the CDR3 is TGTGCCAGCAGCTCCTCTCGAGGCGGGGAGCTGTTTTTT.

There are many counts of this clonotype. The chain has TRBV12-3 or TRBV12-4 and TRBJ1-2; TRBD1 is a possible D gene (5 bases). Trimming removed 0 bases from V and 6 bases from J, with 14 bases in between. The CDR3 covers 15 residues. The CDR3 protein is CASSLAVGGYDGYTF. For the CDR3, the DNA is TGTGCCAGCAGTTTAGCGGTCGGGGGGTATGATGGCTACACCTTC.